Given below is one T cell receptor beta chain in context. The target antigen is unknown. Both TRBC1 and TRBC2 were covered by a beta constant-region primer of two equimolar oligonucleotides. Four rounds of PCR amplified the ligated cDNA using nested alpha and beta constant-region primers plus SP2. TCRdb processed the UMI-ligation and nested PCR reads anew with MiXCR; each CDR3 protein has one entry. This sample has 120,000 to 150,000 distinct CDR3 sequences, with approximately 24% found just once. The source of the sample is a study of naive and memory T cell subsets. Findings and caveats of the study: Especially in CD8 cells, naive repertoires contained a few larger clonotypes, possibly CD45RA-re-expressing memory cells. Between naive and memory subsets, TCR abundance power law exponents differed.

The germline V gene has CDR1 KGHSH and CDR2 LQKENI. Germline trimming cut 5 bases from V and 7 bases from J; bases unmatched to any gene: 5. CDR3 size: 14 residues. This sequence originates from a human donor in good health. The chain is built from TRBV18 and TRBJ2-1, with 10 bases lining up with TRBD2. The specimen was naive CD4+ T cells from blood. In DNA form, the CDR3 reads TGTGCCAGCTCAGTAGCGGGAGGTCAGAATGAGCAGTTCTTC. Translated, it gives CASSVAGGQNEQFF.